One sample yielded the 21 T cell receptor beta chains listed below, sequenced in a study of beta chain features in type 1 diabetes. Isolated RNA was reverse transcribed in full, so expressed TCRB transcripts were sequenced. Using immunoSEQ multiplex PCR, the repertoire was profiled, and TCRdb retains in-frame clones only, with some absent. Seen here are over 150,000 clones, less than 9.5% observed once, and the top ten hold around 0.9%. Study-wide results and limits: TCRB CDR3s from Type 1 diabetes patients were moderately but significantly shorter in all four CD4+ subsets.

For these TCRs, the target antigens are not known. The sample comprised central memory CD4+ T cells from blood. The receptor set was obtained from a woman aged 40 to 49 with type 1 diabetes.

This clone has only a few counts. The genes are TRBV28 and TRBJ2-3; D is ambiguous. The CDR3 runs 12 residues. Trimming took off 2 bases at V and 5 bases at J, with 5 bases between the two ends. Germline V lookup: CDR1 MDHEN, CDR2 SYDVKM. In nucleotides, the CDR3 is TGTGCCAGCAGTTTACGAGGAGATACGCAGTATTTT. Translating it yields CASSLRGDTQYF.

This clone has a count of ten or more. The chain has TRBV2 and TRBJ1-1, with a weak D call TRBD1 (6 bases). The CDR3 runs 14 residues. V shed 1 base and J shed 4 bases, with 10 bases lying between them. Germline CDR1 and CDR2: SNHLY and FYNNEI. The DNA for the CDR3 is TGTGCCAGCAGTGAAGTTCAGGGGTTCACTGAAGCTTTCTTT. Its protein product is CASSEVQGFTEAFF.

This clone showed up just a few times. The chain recombines TRBV28 with TRBJ1-2; 9 positions match TRBD1. Germline V gene data show CDR1 as MDHEN and CDR2 as SYDVKM. This CDR3 is 14 amino acids long. V lost 6 bases, J lost 6 bases, and 8 bases stayed unmatched. CDR3 region: CASRRPGQGDGYTF. The CDR3 DNA is TGTGCCAGCAGGAGGCCGGGACAGGGCGATGGCTACACCTTC.

In this sample, this clone turned up a few times. The chain couples TRBV2 to TRBJ2-5, with TRBD1 as a possible D gene (5 bases). V was clipped by 3 bases and J by 6 bases, with 11 bases between them. The germline V gene encodes CDR1 SNHLY and CDR2 FYNNEI. This CDR3 region has 13 residues. The CDR3 DNA follows: TGTGCCAGCAGTGAGCAGGGTGGAAAGACCCAGTACTTC. It translates to CASSEQGGKTQYF.

CDR3 residues: CASQTNRGTEAFF. The CDR3 DNA sequence: TGTGCCAGCCAAACTAACAGGGGCACTGAAGCTTTCTTT. The V and J genes are TRBV5-4 and TRBJ1-1; 7 nucleotides line up with TRBD1. Germline V gene lookup returns CDR1 SGHNT and CDR2 YYREEE (reference sequence). This CDR3 is built from 13 residues. J was trimmed by 4 bases and V by 7 bases; bases with no gene match: 7.

This clone has only a few counts. This chain connects TRBV6-5 to TRBJ1-5, with no clear D. Germline CDR1 MNHEY, CDR2 SVGAGI. This CDR3 region has 15 residues. With 5 bases removed from V and 5 bases from J, the gap between germline ends came to 16 bases. In nucleotides, the CDR3 is TGTGCCAGCAGTGGGCAGGTCGCGCTTTATCAGCCCCAGCATTTT. Protein sequence: CASSGQVALYQPQHF.

The J gene is TRBJ1-2, the V gene TRBV28; D perhaps matches TRBD1 (5 bases). There are 16 residues in the CDR3. Trimming stripped 7 bases from V and 0 bases from J, with 18 bases between. Germline values: CDR1 MDHEN, CDR2 SYDVKM. The CDR3 DNA is TGTGCCAGCACACCCGCCGGGCAGGGATCTAACTATGGCTACACCTTC. Translation gives CASTPAGQGSNYGYTF.

The CDR3 here is CASSSDSRDSPLHF. The CDR3 nucleotides read TGTGCCAGCAGCTCGGACAGTCGGGATTCACCCCTCCACTTT. J is TRBJ1-6 and V is TRBV7-2; D perhaps matches TRBD1 (6 bases). Germline V CDR1 and CDR2: SGHTA, FQGNSA. The CDR3 is 14 residues long. With 4 bases removed from V and 8 bases from J, the gap between germline ends came to 12 bases.

V usage is TRBV7-2 and J usage is TRBJ2-3, with D unresolved. Germline V CDR1 and CDR2: SGHTA, FQGNSA. The CDR3 totals 14 residues. The V end lost 5 bases, the J end lost 3 bases, and 12 bases lay between the germline ends. The CDR3 sequence: CASSERPQTDTQYF. The CDR3 DNA reads TGTGCCAGCAGCGAGAGGCCCCAAACAGATACGCAGTATTTT. Full variable domain (remainder filled in from reference TRBV7-2 and TRBJ2-3): GAGVSQSPSNKVTEKGKDVELRCDPISGHTALYWYRQSLGQGLEFLIYFQGNSAPDKSGLPSDRFSAERTGGSVSTLTIQRTQQEDSAVYLCASSERPQTDTQYFGPGTRLTVL.

The rearrangement joins TRBV12-5 to TRBJ2-3; tentatively, D is TRBD2 (5 bases). CDR1 LGHNT and CDR2 FRNRAP come from the germline V gene. This CDR3 is 15 amino acids long. Trimming cost V 1 base and J 5 bases, with 13 bases left between them. CDR3 region: CASGLGLGEGDTQYF. The DNA for the CDR3 is TGTGCTAGTGGTTTGGGCTTAGGAGAGGGAGATACGCAGTATTTT.

This clone was seen only once. CDR3 sequence reads: CASSLNSYTDTQYF. The CDR3 DNA reads TGTGCCAGCAGCTTAAACTCCTACACAGATACGCAGTATTTT. The V gene is TRBV7-3, the J gene TRBJ2-3; no firm D call. CDR1 is SGHTA, CDR2 FQGTGA, per germline. Between the trimmed V and J ends, which lost 1 base and 2 bases, there was a span of 7 bases. This CDR3 region has 14 residues.

There are a few counts of this clone. The chain couples TRBV14 to TRBJ2-1, with 11 bases identical to TRBD2. Germline CDR1 reads SGHDN; CDR2 reads FVKESK. The CDR3 runs to 15 residues. Trimming took 3 bases from V and 6 from J; bases not matched to a gene: 4. In DNA form, the CDR3 reads TGTGCCAGCAGCCAGGTAGCGGGAGGGTTCAATGAGCAGTTCTTC. Translation: CASSQVAGGFNEQFF. Full variable domain (remainder filled in from reference TRBV14 and TRBJ2-1): EAGVTQFPSHSVIEKGQTVTLRCDPISGHDNLYWYRRVMGKEIKFLLHFVKESKQDESGMPNNRFLAERTGGTYSTLKVQPAELEDSGVYFCASSQVAGGFNEQFFGPGTRLTVL.

J is TRBJ1-2 and V is TRBV28; no reliable D call. The germline gives CDR1 MDHEN, CDR2 SYDVKM. V was shortened by 9 bases and J by 3 bases, with 14 bases between the two germline ends. This CDR3 spans 13 amino acids. CDR3 residues: CASRPRGDYGYTF. CDR3 bases: TGTGCCAGTCGGCCCCGCGGGGACTATGGCTACACCTTC.

In this sample, this clone turned up a few times. The V and J genes are TRBV5-6 and TRBJ2-7; 10 bases are shared with TRBD1. This CDR3 contains 13 residues. Germline trimming cut 3 bases from V and 6 bases from J; bases unmatched to any gene: 3. CDR1 is SGHDT and CDR2 is YYEEEE in the germline V gene. In nucleotides, the CDR3 is TGTGCCAGCAGCTCGACAGGGGGCCTCGAGCAGTACTTC. Protein sequence: CASSSTGGLEQYF.

This clone turned up a few times. The chain recombines TRBV5-4 with TRBJ1-5; D ambiguous. Trimming removed 0 bases at V and 2 bases at J, with 9 bases between. The CDR3 has 15 amino acids. Germline V CDR1 and CDR2: SGHNT, YYREEE (reference sequence). The CDR3 DNA reads TGTGCCAGCAGCTTGGCGGGTGACGGCAATCAGCCCCAGCATTTT. It yields the protein CASSLAGDGNQPQHF.

This sequence joins TRBV5-1 and TRBJ2-2; a possible D gene is TRBD1 (5 bases). CDR3 size: 15 residues. Germline V gives CDR1 SGHRS, CDR2 YFSETQ. V dropped 1 base and J dropped 4 bases, with 11 bases sitting between them. CDR3 region: CASSLMQGSTGELFF. The CDR3 DNA sequence: TGCGCCAGCAGCTTGATGCAGGGTAGCACCGGGGAGCTGTTTTTT.

In the case of this clone: The junction departs from the called germline gene at one end, perhaps through a read error. The rearrangement joins TRBV29-1 to TRBJ1-2, with TRBD1 matching 8 bases. From germline, CDR1 is SQVTM and CDR2 ANQGSEA. This CDR3 has 12 amino acids. The CDR3 loop is CSVEGQGGGYTF. Written as DNA, the CDR3 is TGCAGCGTCGAAGGACAGGGCGGAGGCTACACCTTC.

There are a few counts of this clone. CDR3 sequence (DNA): TGTGCCAGCAGCCAGGCGCCGGGACCCCGGAGGGGAGAGACCCAGTACTTC. Protein: CASSQAPGPRRGETQYF. The chain recombines TRBV4-2 with TRBJ2-5; perhaps TRBD2 as D (6 bases). Germline CDR1 is LGHNA and CDR2 is YNFKEQ. This CDR3 has 17 amino acids. Trimming took off 3 bases at V and 4 bases at J, with 21 bases between the two ends.

The rearrangement uses TRBV25-1 and TRBJ1-1, with D uncertain. The V end was cut by 1 base, the J end by 2 bases, with 5 bases between. The germline CDR1 and CDR2 sequences are MGHDK and SYGVNS. This CDR3 comprises 13 residues. The CDR3 nucleotides are TGTGCCAGCAGTGAATTTGGCAACACTGAAGCTTTCTTT. Its translation is CASSEFGNTEAFF.

The genes are TRBV27 and TRBJ2-7; the D gene is possibly TRBD1 (5 bases). CDR3 length: 15 amino acids. Per germline, CDR1 MNHEY and CDR2 SMNVEV (reference sequence). V was clipped by 0 bases and J by 2 bases, with 11 bases between them. CDR3 loop: CASSLSTTATYEQYF. CDR3 DNA sequence: TGTGCCAGCAGTTTATCGACGACAGCTACCTACGAGCAGTACTTC.

CDR3 nucleotides: TGTGCCAGCAGTTCCCCGGGGTCGAGCACTGAAGCTTTCTTT. Its protein is CASSSPGSSTEAFF. The rearrangement links TRBV6-6 to TRBJ1-1; no clear D. V lost 4 bases, J lost 4 bases, and 13 bases lay in between. Germline V gene data show CDR1 as MNHNY and CDR2 as SVGAGI (reference sequence). This CDR3 spans 14 amino acids.